Listed below are T cell receptor beta chains from one sample, sequenced in a study of shared clonotypes between healthy human individuals. TCRdb keeps only in-frame clones here, not all; method: immunoSEQ multiplex PCR. Here the sample spans approximately 740,000 clones, roughly 70% being singletons. The sample was memory CD4+ T cells sorted from blood. The receptors originated from a woman aged 25-40 years in good health. Both conserved end residues are part of each CDR3. The order of the fields is J gene, D gene, V gene, clone size, CDR3 DNA, CDR3 protein. D genes are given only for firm matches. Some rows have no size entry. The others give once, few or many, or a class for an expanded clone.

J gene: TRBJ2-2; D gene: .; V gene: TRBV6-5; clone size: .; CDR3 DNA: TGTGCCAGCAGTTACGTGGGACGGGGCACCGGGGAGCTGTTTTTT; CDR3 protein: CASSYVGRGTGELFF
J gene: TRBJ1-1; D gene: .; V gene: TRBV6-5; clone size: .; CDR3 DNA: TGTGCCAGCAGTTACTCGTGGGCCGATGACACTGAAGCTTTCTTT; CDR3 protein: CASSYSWADDTEAFF
J gene: TRBJ1-1; D gene: TRBD1; V gene: TRBV2; clone size: .; CDR3 DNA: TGTGCCAGCAGTCTCGGAGGGGGCGCCCCTGAAGCTTTCTTT; CDR3 protein: CASSLGGGAPEAFF
J gene: TRBJ1-3; D gene: TRBD1; V gene: TRBV4-1; clone size: .; CDR3 DNA: TGCGCCAGCAGCCAGGGCGAGAGAGGGGGCGTTAGAAACACCATATATTTT; CDR3 protein: CASSQGERGGVRNTIYF
J gene: TRBJ1-4; D gene: .; V gene: TRBV28; clone size: .; CDR3 DNA: TGTGCCAGCAGTTCGAGGGGTGCAACTAATGAAAAACTGTTTTTT; CDR3 protein: CASSSRGATNEKLFF
J gene: TRBJ2-2; D gene: .; V gene: TRBV5-4; clone size: .; CDR3 DNA: TGTGCCAGCAGCCAGATACCCCGAGGGGAGCTGTTTTTT; CDR3 protein: CASSQIPRGELFF
J gene: TRBJ2-1; D gene: TRBD2; V gene: TRBV6-5; clone size: .; CDR3 DNA: TGTGCCAGCAGGGGGATAGCGGGATCAGATGAGCAGTTCTTC; CDR3 protein: CASRGIAGSDEQFF
J gene: TRBJ1-1; D gene: .; V gene: TRBV11-3; clone size: .; CDR3 DNA: TGTGCCAGCAGCTTCGGGAGAAACACTGAAGCTTTCTTT; CDR3 protein: CASSFGRNTEAFF
J gene: TRBJ2-1; D gene: TRBD1; V gene: TRBV18; clone size: .; CDR3 DNA: TGTGCCAGCTCACCACCCCGGGACAGGGGTCTCACCCGCTCCTACAATGAGCAGTTCTTC; CDR3 protein: CASSPPRDRGLTRSYNEQFF
J gene: TRBJ2-3; D gene: .; V gene: TRBV10-3; clone size: once; CDR3 DNA: TGTGCCATCAGCTGGGGGCGCGAATCGGATACGCAGTATTTT; CDR3 protein: CAISWGRESDTQYF